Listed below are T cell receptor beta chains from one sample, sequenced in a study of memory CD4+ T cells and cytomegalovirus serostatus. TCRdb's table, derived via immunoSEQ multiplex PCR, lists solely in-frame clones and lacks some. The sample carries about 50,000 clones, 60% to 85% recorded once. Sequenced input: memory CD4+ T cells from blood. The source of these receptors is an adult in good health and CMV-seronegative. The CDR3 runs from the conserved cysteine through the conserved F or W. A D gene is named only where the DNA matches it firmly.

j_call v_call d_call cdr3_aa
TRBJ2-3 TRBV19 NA CASSIGDTQYF
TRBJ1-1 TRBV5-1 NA CASSPGPNTEAFF
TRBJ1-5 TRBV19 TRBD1 CASSLQQGLLSNQPQHF
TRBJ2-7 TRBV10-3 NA CAISKEELREQYF
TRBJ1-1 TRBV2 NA CASSEATVEAFF
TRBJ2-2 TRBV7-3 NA CASRSAPGVAGELFF
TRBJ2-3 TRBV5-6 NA CASSLWTSSGYTQYF
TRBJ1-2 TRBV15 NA CATSPRTEYGYTF
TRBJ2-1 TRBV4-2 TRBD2 CASGAGGLRGPYNEQFF
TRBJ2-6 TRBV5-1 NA CASSLGHQLLGGGANVLTF